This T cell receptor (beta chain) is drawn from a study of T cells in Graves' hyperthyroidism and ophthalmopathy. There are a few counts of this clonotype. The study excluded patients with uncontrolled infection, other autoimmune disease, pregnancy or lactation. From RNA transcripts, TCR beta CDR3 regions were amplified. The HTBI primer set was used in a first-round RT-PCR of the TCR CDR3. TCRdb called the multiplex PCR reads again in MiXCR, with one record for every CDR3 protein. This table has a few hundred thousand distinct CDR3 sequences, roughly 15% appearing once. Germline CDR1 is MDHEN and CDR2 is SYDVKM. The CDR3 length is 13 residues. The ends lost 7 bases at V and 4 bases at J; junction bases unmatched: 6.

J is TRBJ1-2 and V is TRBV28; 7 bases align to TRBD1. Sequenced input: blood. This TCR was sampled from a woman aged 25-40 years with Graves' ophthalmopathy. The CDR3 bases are TGTGCCAGCATGGCTGACAGGGCCTATGGCTACACCTTC. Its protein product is CASMADRAYGYTF.